The clone carrying this T cell receptor (beta chain) was observed a handful of times. Its matching antigen is unknown. These data belong to a study of T cell repertoires in cytomegalovirus infection. Study background: The authors used CMV epitopes that were HLA-C-restricted (recently identified) and HLA-B-restricted (well studied). It was the public TCR beta signatures that indicated both CMV infection and matching HLA type.

In TCRdb, the reads were re-called with MiXCR into one record per CDR3 protein. The sample lists about 110,000 distinct CDR3 sequences, around 29% occurring once. The CDR3 is made up of 12 amino acids. Germline CDR1 reads SEHNR; CDR2 reads FQNEAQ (reference sequence). V was pared by 3 bases and J by 2 bases, with 5 bases between. Findings of the study overall: Public TCR beta family frequency separated CMV-and-HLA carriers, including in an independent cohort.

The rearrangement uses TRBV7-9 and TRBJ2-7; no firm D call. Here the sequenced sample was CD8+ T cells from cultured PBMCs, taken from culture after CMV antigen stimulation. The clonotype originates from a human donor in good health (CMV status not recorded). Some clones in this sample may be carry-over from other donors' samples. CDR3 protein: CASSFTAYEQYF. The CDR3 bases are TGTGCCAGCAGCTTTACAGCCTACGAGCAGTACTTC. Filled out from reference TRBV7-9 and TRBJ2-7, the complete variable domain reads DTGVSQNPRHKITKRGQNVTFRCDPISEHNRLYWYRQTLGQGPEFLTYFQNEAQLEKSRLLSDRFSAERPKGSFSTLEIQRTEQGDSAMYLCASSFTAYEQYFGPGTRLTVT.